The next 5 T cell receptor beta chains were all read from a single sample in a study of T cell responses to AZD1222 COVID-19 vaccine. Profiling relied on immunoSEQ multiplex PCR, and the TCRdb table lists in-frame clones only, not all of them. The sample carries over 50,000 clones, approximately 80% recorded once. The sequencing here drew on peripheral blood, taken 28 days after the second AZD1222 dose. These TCRs come from an adult who received the AZD1222 COVID-19 vaccine.

This clone was observed a handful of times. V is TRBV28 and J is TRBJ2-1; 11 nucleotides line up with TRBD2. CDR1 and CDR2 from the germline V gene are MDHEN and SYDVKM. V lost 4 bases to trimming and J lost 8 bases; unmatched junction nucleotides: 7. The CDR3 spans 15 residues. The CDR3 sequence is CASSSPSGRLDEQFF. The CDR3 bases are TGTGCCAGCAGTTCCCCTAGCGGGAGGCTGGATGAGCAGTTCTTC.

The rearrangement links TRBV7-9 to TRBJ1-1, with a tentative D call TRBD1 (6 bases). Looked up from germline, CDR1 is SEHNR and CDR2 is FQNEAQ (reference sequence). V dropped 0 bases and J dropped 1 base, with 6 bases sitting between them. The CDR3 sequence is 14 residues long. The CDR3 nucleotides are TGTGCCAGCAGCTTAGCGACAGGGAACACTGAAGCTTTCTTT. Translated: CASSLATGNTEAFF.

The chain uses TRBV9 and TRBJ2-1; 7 nucleotides match TRBD1. Looked up from germline, CDR1 is SGDLS and CDR2 is YYNGEE. The J segment lost 7 bases and the V segment lost 6 bases, leaving 4 bases of the junction unmatched. CDR3 length: 12 amino acids. CDR3 residues: CASNRQGNEQFF. The CDR3 nucleotides read TGTGCCAGCAACCGACAGGGTAATGAGCAGTTCTTC.

This chain uses TRBV20-1 with TRBJ2-2; D unclear. Germline CDR1 and CDR2: DFQATT and SNEGSKA (reference sequence). This CDR3 spans 11 amino acids. The germline V and J ends were trimmed by 3 bases and 6 bases, with 5 bases remaining between them. The CDR3 sequence is CSARTSGELFF. CDR3 sequence (DNA): TGCAGTGCTAGGACGTCCGGGGAGCTGTTTTTT.

This clone is a singleton in its sample. V gene TRBV7-2 combines with J gene TRBJ2-1, with a possible D match to TRBD2 (6 bases). Per germline, CDR1 SGHTA and CDR2 FQGNSA. This CDR3 has 15 amino acids. The V end was cut by 1 base, the J end by 10 bases, with 17 bases between. The CDR3 DNA reads as TGTGCCAGCAGCTTAGTCGTAGGAGGGCTGGGGGAGCAGTTCTTC. It yields the protein CASSLVVGGLGEQFF.